This T cell receptor (beta chain) was sequenced for a study of shared clonotypes between healthy human individuals. The CDR3 is 17 amino acids. The germline V gene has CDR1 SEHNR and CDR2 FQNEAQ (reference sequence). The junction had 10 bases not matched to a gene; V was cut back by 5 bases and J by 2 bases. The donors, healthy adults who were HIV-negative, had experienced no recent acute infections or vaccinations. With unsorted samples, genomic DNA was obtained from about 100 million PBMCs. DNA from unsorted PBMC was sequenced on ten immunoSEQ deep assay plates. The data were produced by immunoSEQ multiplex PCR, yet TCRdb's version contains in-frame clones alone and is incomplete. The data contain roughly 480,000 clones, 79% of them seen just once; the ten biggest clones take up approximately 12%.

Sequenced: PBMCs. The receptor comes from a middle-aged woman in good health. Some clones in this sample may be carry-over from other donors' samples. The rearrangement joins TRBV7-9 to TRBJ2-5, with 11 bases that match TRBD2. The CDR3 coding sequence is TGTGCCAGCAGCCCCCACCCGGGACTAGCGGATCAAGAGACCCAGTACTTC. Encoded protein: CASSPHPGLADQETQYF.